Listed below are T cell receptor beta chains from one sample, sequenced in a study of cytomegalovirus exposure and HLA in healthy donors. Sequenced by immunoSEQ multiplex PCR; TCRdb stores in-frame clones only, minus some. The table has fewer than 200,000 clones, 80% to 90% seen once; the top ten hold less than 15%. Sequenced sample: PBMCs. Receptors were obtained from a woman between 50 and 59 years old in good health and CMV-seronegative. Both conserved end residues are part of each CDR3. Each record gives: D gene, J gene, V gene, clone size, CDR3 protein, CDR3 DNA. The D gene is left open where the match is weak. Size values are once, few and many counts, or a class for expanded clones, and some rows have none.

d_gene: TRBD1; j_gene: TRBJ1-1; v_gene: TRBV9; abundance: NA; CDR3aa: CASSANRGATEAFF; CDR3nt: TGTGCCAGCAGCGCCAACAGGGGCGCGACTGAAGCTTTCTTT
d_gene: NA; j_gene: TRBJ1-1; v_gene: TRBV15; abundance: NA; CDR3aa: CATSLNLNTEAFF; CDR3nt: TGTGCCACCAGCCTTAACTTAAACACTGAAGCTTTCTTT
d_gene: NA; j_gene: TRBJ2-1; v_gene: TRBV7-3; abundance: NA; CDR3aa: CASSLSSGAWDEQFF; CDR3nt: TGTGCCAGCAGCTTAAGTTCAGGGGCATGGGATGAGCAGTTCTTC
d_gene: NA; j_gene: TRBJ1-4; v_gene: TRBV28; abundance: NA; CDR3aa: CASSSDNEKLFF; CDR3nt: TGTGCCAGCAGCAGCGACAATGAAAAACTGTTTTTT
d_gene: TRBD1; j_gene: TRBJ1-6; v_gene: TRBV5-1; abundance: NA; CDR3aa: CASTGTGRNEGRLHF; CDR3nt: TGCGCCAGCACGGGGACAGGACGGAACGAGGGGCGCCTCCACTTT
d_gene: TRBD2; j_gene: TRBJ2-1; v_gene: TRBV5-1; abundance: NA; CDR3aa: CASSTQRGNNEQFF; CDR3nt: TGCGCCAGCAGCACCCAGCGGGGGAACAATGAGCAGTTCTTC
d_gene: NA; j_gene: TRBJ1-2; v_gene: TRBV15; abundance: NA; CDR3aa: CATSRGGGEGFAGYTF; CDR3nt: TGTGCCACCAGCAGGGGGGGTGGAGAAGGGTTCGCTGGCTACACCTTC
d_gene: NA; j_gene: TRBJ2-2; v_gene: TRBV19; abundance: once; CDR3aa: CASRQVEGGELFF; CDR3nt: TGTGCCAGTCGGCAGGTGGAGGGCGGGGAGCTGTTTTTT
d_gene: NA; j_gene: TRBJ1-3; v_gene: TRBV19; abundance: few; CDR3aa: CASSPLNSGNTIYF; CDR3nt: TGTGCCAGTAGTCCACTGAACTCTGGAAACACCATATATTTT
d_gene: NA; j_gene: TRBJ2-7; v_gene: TRBV4-1; abundance: NA; CDR3aa: CASSQERGYEQYF; CDR3nt: TGCGCCAGCAGCCAAGAAAGAGGCTACGAGCAGTACTTC
d_gene: TRBD1; j_gene: TRBJ1-1; v_gene: TRBV19; abundance: NA; CDR3aa: CASTRQGSAEAFF; CDR3nt: TGTGCCAGTACCCGACAGGGGTCGGCTGAAGCTTTCTTT
d_gene: TRBD1; j_gene: TRBJ2-1; v_gene: TRBV4-3; abundance: once; CDR3aa: CASSLRDRAANEQFF; CDR3nt: TGCGCCAGCAGCCTCCGGGACAGGGCAGCCAATGAGCAGTTCTTC
d_gene: TRBD2; j_gene: TRBJ2-7; v_gene: TRBV28; abundance: NA; CDR3aa: CASSLASGSRGEQYF; CDR3nt: TGTGCCAGCAGTTTGGCCAGCGGGAGTAGAGGCGAGCAGTACTTC
d_gene: TRBD1; j_gene: TRBJ2-7; v_gene: TRBV11-2; abundance: NA; CDR3aa: CASSLVGTGVHEQYF; CDR3nt: TGTGCCAGCAGCTTAGTTGGGACAGGGGTCCACGAGCAGTACTTC
d_gene: TRBD1; j_gene: TRBJ2-5; v_gene: TRBV5-4; abundance: NA; CDR3aa: CASSFEVGQGGETQYF; CDR3nt: TGTGCCAGCAGCTTCGAAGTCGGACAGGGGGGGGAGACCCAGTACTTC
d_gene: TRBD2; j_gene: TRBJ2-5; v_gene: TRBV7-8; abundance: NA; CDR3aa: CASSLTSGNGETQYF; CDR3nt: TGTGCCAGCAGCTTAACTAGCGGGAATGGAGAGACCCAGTACTTC
d_gene: TRBD1; j_gene: TRBJ1-1; v_gene: TRBV5-6; abundance: NA; CDR3aa: CASTQGWGSTEAFF; CDR3nt: TGTGCCAGCACACAGGGGTGGGGTAGCACTGAAGCTTTCTTT
d_gene: TRBD1; j_gene: TRBJ1-5; v_gene: TRBV7-9; abundance: NA; CDR3aa: CASRGTGSNQPQHF; CDR3nt: TGTGCCAGCAGGGGGACAGGGAGCAATCAGCCCCAGCATTTT
d_gene: NA; j_gene: TRBJ1-5; v_gene: TRBV7-2; abundance: NA; CDR3aa: CASSPQGGQPQHF; CDR3nt: TGTGCCAGCAGCCCCCAGGGAGGTCAGCCCCAGCATTTT
d_gene: TRBD1; j_gene: TRBJ2-7; v_gene: TRBV6-1; abundance: NA; CDR3aa: CASSSGTVPYEQYF; CDR3nt: TGTGCCAGCAGTTCCGGGACAGTCCCCTACGAGCAGTACTTC
d_gene: TRBD1; j_gene: TRBJ2-7; v_gene: TRBV7-2; abundance: NA; CDR3aa: CASSNPGQVNYEQYF; CDR3nt: TGTGCCAGCAGCAATCCGGGACAGGTAAACTACGAGCAGTACTTC
d_gene: NA; j_gene: TRBJ1-1; v_gene: TRBV6-6; abundance: NA; CDR3aa: CASSYLADYEAFF; CDR3nt: TGTGCCAGCAGTTACTTGGCAGACTATGAAGCTTTCTTT
d_gene: NA; j_gene: TRBJ2-1; v_gene: TRBV5-4; abundance: NA; CDR3aa: CASSLIGSSYNEQFF; CDR3nt: TGTGCCAGCAGCTTGATAGGGAGCTCCTACAATGAGCAGTTCTTC
d_gene: NA; j_gene: TRBJ2-7; v_gene: TRBV28; abundance: NA; CDR3aa: CASSLDGSYEQYF; CDR3nt: TGTGCCAGCAGTTTAGACGGGAGCTACGAGCAGTACTTC
d_gene: NA; j_gene: TRBJ1-2; v_gene: TRBV7-8; abundance: NA; CDR3aa: CASSYSVGSNYGYTF; CDR3nt: TGTGCCAGCAGCTACTCGGTGGGCAGTAACTATGGCTACACCTTC
d_gene: NA; j_gene: TRBJ1-2; v_gene: TRBV28; abundance: NA; CDR3aa: CASSSNYGYTF; CDR3nt: TGTGCCAGCAGCTCCAACTATGGCTACACCTTC